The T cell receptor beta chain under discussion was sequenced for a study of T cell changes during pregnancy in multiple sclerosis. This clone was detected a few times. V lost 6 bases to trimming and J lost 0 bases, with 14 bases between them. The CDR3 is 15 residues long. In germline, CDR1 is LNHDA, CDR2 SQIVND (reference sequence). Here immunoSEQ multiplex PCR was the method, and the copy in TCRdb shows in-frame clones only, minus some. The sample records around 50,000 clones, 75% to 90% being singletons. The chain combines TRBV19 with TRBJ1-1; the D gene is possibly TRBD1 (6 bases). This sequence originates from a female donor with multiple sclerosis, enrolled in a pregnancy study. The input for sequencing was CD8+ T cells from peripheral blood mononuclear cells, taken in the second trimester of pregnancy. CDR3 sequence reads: CASRWDTMMNTEAFF. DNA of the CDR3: TGTGCCAGTAGATGGGACACTATGATGAACACTGAAGCTTTCTTT.